The subject of this entry is one TCR beta chain. This sample was included in a study of blood T cell repertoires in COVID-19. Profiled with immunoSEQ multiplex PCR; TCRdb holds only in-frame clones, not every one. The sample contains about 260,000 clones, 91% of which appear only once. The CDR3 spans 14 residues. CDR1 MNHEY and CDR2 SMNVEV come from the germline V gene (reference sequence). V was clipped by 6 bases and J by 6 bases, with 17 bases between them. The sequence was obtained from a person aged 18-30 years with COVID-19, enrolled during active disease. The rearrangement uses TRBV27 and TRBJ1-2; D unresolved. Sequenced sample: peripheral blood. CDR3 bases: TGTGCCAGCAGAACGGGATCCCGGGTGAATGGCTACACCTTC. Translating gives CASRTGSRVNGYTF.